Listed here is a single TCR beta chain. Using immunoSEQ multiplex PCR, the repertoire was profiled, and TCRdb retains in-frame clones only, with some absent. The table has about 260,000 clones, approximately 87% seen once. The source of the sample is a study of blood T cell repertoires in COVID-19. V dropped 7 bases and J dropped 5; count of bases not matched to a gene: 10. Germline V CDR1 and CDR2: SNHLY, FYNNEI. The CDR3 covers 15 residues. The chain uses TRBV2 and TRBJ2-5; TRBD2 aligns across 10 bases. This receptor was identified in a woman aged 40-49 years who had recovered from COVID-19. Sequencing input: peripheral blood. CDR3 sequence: CASNSGGNLRETQYF. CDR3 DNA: TGTGCCAGCAATAGCGGGGGGAATCTTAGGGAGACCCAGTACTTC. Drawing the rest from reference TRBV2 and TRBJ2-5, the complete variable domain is EPEVTQTPSHQVTQMGQEVILRCVPISNHLYFYWYRQILGQKVEFLVSFYNNEISEKSEIFDDQFSVERPDGSNFTLKIRSTKLEDSAMYFCASNSGGNLRETQYFGPGTRLLVL.